This TCR beta chain originates from a study of T cell responses to AZD1222 COVID-19 vaccine (dated by TCRdb to about 2021). About the study as a whole: AZD1222 recipients given second doses at about 4 weeks or at about 12 weeks were pooled, since spike-specific TCR depth and breadth were not found to differ between the two schedules. A total of around 240 trial participants underwent TCR sequencing, of whom 200 to 220 had received two doses of AZD1222 and roughly 26 had received two doses of the MenACWY control vaccine. Trial participants were enrolled into age subgroups of 18-55, 56-69 and 70-plus years, which contained about 160, 30 and 59 TCR-sequenced participants, respectively. Findings and caveats that apply to the study as a whole: Conclusions about previously exposed vaccinees are limited because only a handful of AZD1222 recipients were SARS-CoV-2 seropositive at baseline. Nearly half of unique spike-specific TCRs reportedly recognized epitopes outside regions mutated in the B.1.351 and B.1.1.7 variants. Spike-specific TCR breadth and depth rose significantly after two AZD1222 doses compared with day 0 and with MenACWY recipients. In the small 56-69-year group, the increase in depth fell short of significance, most likely because of low power. Participants were mostly white British and included more females than males, and it was suggested by the authors that clonal diversity may have been underestimated. Because no samples from the day 14 peak response were available, repertoires could be characterized only after the peak T cell response. CD4 TCRs associated with the vaccine covered the entire spike protein, and the dominant responses were in regions 160-218 and 743-854.

Sample time point, as interpreted from the label and publication: baseline before first vaccination. Samples from vaccinated people were obtained from the UK trials COV001 and COV002, which included a single-blind randomized controlled phase 2/3 trial of AZD1222 (ChAdOx1 nCoV-19) in healthy adults. For TCRbeta chain sequencing, PBMC samples from trial participants were taken at day 0 and at day 28 after the second dose. CDR1 and CDR2 (DFQATT, SNEGSKA) derive from the germline V gene (reference sequence). From cysteine to phenylalanine, the CDR3 is 11 amino acids long. The sequence is cut down to CDR3 DNA, 33 bases in frame from base 1. The germline ends are 6 bases apart after V is trimmed by 2 bases and J by 7 bases. The CDR3 regions of human TCRbeta chains were analyzed by immunosequencing. Concerning the study's data processing: TCRs in the repertoires were matched against a reference library of SARS-CoV-2-specific TCRs that had been generated with the MIRA antigen-specificity platform. Breadth meant the fraction of unique TCRs that were SARS-CoV-2-associated, whereas depth meant the fraction of total T cells that were SARS-CoV-2-associated. Using the MIRA data, every spike-specific TCR was mapped to the spike region that the TCR reacted to and assigned to either a CD4 or a CD8 class. Log10-transformed breadth and depth values were compared by one-way ANOVA with Sidak's multiple comparisons tests. The clones in this table, taken by TCRdb from immuneACCESS, are in-frame only. Not every clone is retained; where verified, under half of the shortfall comes from an unresolved V gene, and the cause of the rest is unknown. V, J and clone size are those of that table, while D and trimming were read from the DNA. The sample table shows about 160,000 clones, and 80% to 90% are seen once. The top ten clonotypes cover 6.9% of the sample.

Details on this clone: Its cognate antigen has yet to be identified. No quality values exist for individual bases; no much larger clone is one base distant. Other DNA variants within this sample encode the same CDR3.

Recombination connected TRBV20-1 to TRBJ2-1; confidence is insufficient to name the D gene. This sample comprised peripheral blood, obtained on day 0 of AZD1222 vaccination. This sequence was found in an adult in good health. CDR3 loop: CSARLGNEQFF. The DNA sequence is as follows: TGCAGTGCTAGATTGGGGAATGAGCAGTTCTTC.